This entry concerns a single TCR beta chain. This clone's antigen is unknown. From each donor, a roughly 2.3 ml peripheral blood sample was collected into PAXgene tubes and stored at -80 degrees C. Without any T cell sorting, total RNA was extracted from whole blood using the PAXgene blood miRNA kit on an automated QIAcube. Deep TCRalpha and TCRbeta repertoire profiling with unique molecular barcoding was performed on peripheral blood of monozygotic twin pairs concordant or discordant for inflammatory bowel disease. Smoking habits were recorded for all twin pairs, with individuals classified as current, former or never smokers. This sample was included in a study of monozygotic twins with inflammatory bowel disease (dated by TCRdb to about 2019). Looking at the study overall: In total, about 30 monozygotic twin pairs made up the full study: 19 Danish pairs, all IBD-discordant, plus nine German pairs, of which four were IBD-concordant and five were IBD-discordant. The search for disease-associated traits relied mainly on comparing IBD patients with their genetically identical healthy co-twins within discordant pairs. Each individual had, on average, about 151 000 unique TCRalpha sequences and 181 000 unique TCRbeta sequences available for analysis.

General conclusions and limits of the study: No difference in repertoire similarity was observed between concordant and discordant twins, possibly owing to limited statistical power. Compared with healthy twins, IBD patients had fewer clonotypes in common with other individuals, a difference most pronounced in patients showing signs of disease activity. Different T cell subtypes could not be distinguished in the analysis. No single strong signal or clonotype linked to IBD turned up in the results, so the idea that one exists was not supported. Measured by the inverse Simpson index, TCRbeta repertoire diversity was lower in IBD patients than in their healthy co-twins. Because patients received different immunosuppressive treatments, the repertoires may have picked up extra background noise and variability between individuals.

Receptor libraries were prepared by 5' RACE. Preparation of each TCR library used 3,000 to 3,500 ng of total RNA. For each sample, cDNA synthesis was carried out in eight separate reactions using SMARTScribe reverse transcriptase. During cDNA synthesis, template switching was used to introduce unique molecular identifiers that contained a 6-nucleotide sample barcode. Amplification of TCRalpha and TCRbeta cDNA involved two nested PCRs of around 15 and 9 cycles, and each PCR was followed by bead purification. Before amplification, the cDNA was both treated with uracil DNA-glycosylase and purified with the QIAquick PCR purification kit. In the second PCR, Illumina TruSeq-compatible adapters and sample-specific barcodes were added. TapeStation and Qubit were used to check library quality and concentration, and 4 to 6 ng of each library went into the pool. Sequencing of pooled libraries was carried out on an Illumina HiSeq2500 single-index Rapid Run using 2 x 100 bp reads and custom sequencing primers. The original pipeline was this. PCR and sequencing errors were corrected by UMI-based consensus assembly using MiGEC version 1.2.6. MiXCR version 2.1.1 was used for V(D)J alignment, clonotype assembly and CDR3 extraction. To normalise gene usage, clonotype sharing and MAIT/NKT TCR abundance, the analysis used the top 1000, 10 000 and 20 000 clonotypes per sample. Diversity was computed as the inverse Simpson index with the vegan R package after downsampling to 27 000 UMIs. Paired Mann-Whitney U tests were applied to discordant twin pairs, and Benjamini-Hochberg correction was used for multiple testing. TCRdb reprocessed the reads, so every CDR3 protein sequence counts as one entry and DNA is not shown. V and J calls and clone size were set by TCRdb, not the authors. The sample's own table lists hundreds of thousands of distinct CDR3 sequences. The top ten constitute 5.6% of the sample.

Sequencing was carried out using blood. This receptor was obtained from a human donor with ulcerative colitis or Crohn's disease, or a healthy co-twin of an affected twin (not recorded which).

This receptor carries the CDR3 CASSLGRGGRNEQFF. The rearrangement combines TRBV7-2 with TRBJ2-1; TCRdb calls TRBD1, which cannot be checked without DNA. CDR1 and CDR2, looked up from the germline V gene, are SGHTA and FQGNSA. The CDR3 goes from the cysteine to the phenylalanine over 15 residues. No DNA appears here. With the portions outside the CDR3 filled from the reference TRBV7-2 and TRBJ2-1 genes, the complete variable region becomes GAGVSQSPSNKVTEKGKDVELRCDPISGHTALYWYRQSLGQGLEFLIYFQGNSAPDKSGLPSDRFSAERTGGSVSTLTIQRTQQEDSAVYLCASSLGRGGRNEQFFGPGTRLTVL.